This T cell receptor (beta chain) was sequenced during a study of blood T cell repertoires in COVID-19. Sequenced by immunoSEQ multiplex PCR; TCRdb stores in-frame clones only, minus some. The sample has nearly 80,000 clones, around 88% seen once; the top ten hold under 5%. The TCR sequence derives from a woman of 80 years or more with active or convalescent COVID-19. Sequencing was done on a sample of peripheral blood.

CDR3 DNA: TGTGCCAGCAGCGTAGCTATGGGGGCCTCTGGAAACACCATATATTTT. Translation gives CASSVAMGASGNTIYF. The chain employs TRBV9 and TRBJ1-3; possibly TRBD1 for D (6 bases). CDR1 is SGDLS, CDR2 YYNGEE, per germline. The CDR3 spans 16 residues. Trimming removed 0 bases from V and 0 bases from J, with 10 bases in between.